This entry describes one T cell receptor (beta chain). What it binds is unknown. From the RT-PCR reads, TCRdb called clonotypes with MiXCR, one entry per CDR3 protein. The sample contains hundreds of thousands of distinct CDR3 sequences, approximately 14% of which appear only once. This entry is derived from a study of response to subunit inactivated influenza vaccine. Study-wide findings and caveats: The authors suggested that few new T cells are recruited per seasonal influenza vaccination.

This sequence originates from a man between 50 and 59 years old who received an inactivated influenza vaccine. The sequenced sample was PBMCs from blood, obtained roughly 2 weeks before vaccination.

CDR3 in amino acids: CATSEARTSTDTQYF. The CDR3 nucleotides are TGTGCCACCAGTGAAGCGCGAACTAGCACAGATACGCAGTATTTT. The chain combines TRBV24-1 with TRBJ2-3; D gene ambiguous. The CDR3 consists of 15 residues. V lost 4 bases, J lost 0 bases, and 10 bases lay in between. The germline V gene encodes CDR1 KGHDR and CDR2 SFDVKD.